This is a list of T cell receptor beta chains from one sample in a study of radiotherapy plus CTLA-4 blockade in lung cancer. TCRdb's copy holds only in-frame clones and misses some; the assay was immunoSEQ multiplex PCR. This sample has some 3,100 clones, with 84% found just once. The sample in question was tumor tissue, obtained from a patient treated with radiotherapy plus ipilimumab. All receptors derive from a human donor with non-small cell lung cancer that progressed on radiotherapy plus ipilimumab. Each CDR3 is given without its conserved first and last residue.

V gene	J gene	CDR3 protein
TRBV6-5	TRBJ1-6	ASSNDPFTLH
TRBV7-9	TRBJ1-4	ASSLGRNEKLF
TRBV12-5	TRBJ2-3	ASGFGTSADTQY
TRBV6-4	TRBJ1-1	ASKRQLNTEAF
TRBV7-2	TRBJ1-2	ASSFKESPVGYT
TRBV4-1	TRBJ1-1	ASSRGGDTEAF
TRBV7-3	TRBJ1-5	ASSSDTNQPQH
TRBV5-8	TRBJ2-1	ASSLSAEQF
TRBV6-5	TRBJ2-7	ASISARRYEQY
TRBV18	TRBJ1-5	ASPLWGSNQPQH
TRBV5-5	TRBJ1-2	ASSFGDPSGYT